The rows below give T cell receptor beta chains drawn from one sample of a study of blood T cell repertoires in COVID-19. This table comes from immunoSEQ multiplex PCR, and its TCRdb copy is limited to in-frame clones, with some not included. This table has 150,000 to 200,000 clones, around nine tenths appearing once. Sequencing was carried out using peripheral blood. These receptors all come from a man aged 18-30 years with active or convalescent COVID-19. CDR3s include the opening cysteine and the closing phenylalanine or tryptophan. A D gene is named only where the DNA matches it firmly. Clone size is given for some rows only: seen once, a few or many times, or a class if the clone is expanded.

j_call clone_size v_call d_call cdr3_nt cdr3_aa
TRBJ2-3 - TRBV13 - TGTGCCAGCAGCTCTTACAACCTAGAAGGGGCAGATACGCAGTATTTT CASSSYNLEGADTQYF
TRBJ2-7 once TRBV4-3 - TGCGCCAGCAGCCAAGGGACTCCCGCCTACGAGCAGTACTTC CASSQGTPAYEQYF
TRBJ2-1 once TRBV24-1 - TGTGCCACCAGTGATTTTGCTAGGGGGGAGCAGTTCTTC CATSDFARGEQFF
TRBJ1-1 - TRBV5-4 - TGTGCCAGCAGCCCGTGGGGCGGGAACACTGAAGCTTTCTTT CASSPWGGNTEAFF
TRBJ1-3 few TRBV4-1 - TGCGCCAGCAGAACAGGCGAGTCTGGAAACACCATATATTTT CASRTGESGNTIYF
TRBJ2-7 - TRBV18 - TGTGCCAGCTCACCAGGGCCCAGCTCCTCCTACGAGCAGTACTTC CASSPGPSSSYEQYF
TRBJ1-1 - TRBV5-1 TRBD1 TGCGCCAGCAGTCTTAGGACAGGGGAAAACACTGAAGCTTTCTTT CASSLRTGENTEAFF
TRBJ2-1 - TRBV5-1 - TGCGCCAGCAGCTTGGCCCTCGTTAGTTACAATGAGCAGTTCTTC CASSLALVSYNEQFF
TRBJ2-2 - TRBV10-3 TRBD2 TGTGCCATCAGTCTTAGCGGGGGGGCCGACACCGGGGAGCTGTTTTTT CAISLSGGADTGELFF
TRBJ1-4 few TRBV25-1 TRBD1 TGTGCCAGCAGCTCGACAGGGGGCGTACATGAAAAACTGTTTTTT CASSSTGGVHEKLFF
TRBJ2-1 - TRBV4-1 TRBD2 TGCGCCAGCAGCCATCAACTAGCGGGAGGCCCCGCGGGGTACAATGAGCAGTTCTTC CASSHQLAGGPAGYNEQFF